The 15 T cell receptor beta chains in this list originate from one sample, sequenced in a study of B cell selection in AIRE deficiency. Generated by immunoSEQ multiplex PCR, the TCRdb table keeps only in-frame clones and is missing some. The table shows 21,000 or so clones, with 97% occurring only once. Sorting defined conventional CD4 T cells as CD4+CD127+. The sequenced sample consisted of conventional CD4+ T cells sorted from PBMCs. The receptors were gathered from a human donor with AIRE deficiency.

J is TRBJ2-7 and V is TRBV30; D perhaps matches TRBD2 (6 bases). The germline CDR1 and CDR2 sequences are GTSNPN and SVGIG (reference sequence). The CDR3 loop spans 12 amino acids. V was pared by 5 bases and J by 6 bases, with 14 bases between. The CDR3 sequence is CAWGRRGSEQYF. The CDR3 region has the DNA TGTGCCTGGGGCCGTCGGGGGTCCGAGCAGTACTTC.

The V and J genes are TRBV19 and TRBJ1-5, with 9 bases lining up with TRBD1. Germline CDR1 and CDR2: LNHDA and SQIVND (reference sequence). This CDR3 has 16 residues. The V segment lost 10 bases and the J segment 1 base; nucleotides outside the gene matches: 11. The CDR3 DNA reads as TGTGCCACCATGGGGGACAGGGCGAAAAGCAATCAGCCCCAGCATTTT. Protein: CATMGDRAKSNQPQHF.

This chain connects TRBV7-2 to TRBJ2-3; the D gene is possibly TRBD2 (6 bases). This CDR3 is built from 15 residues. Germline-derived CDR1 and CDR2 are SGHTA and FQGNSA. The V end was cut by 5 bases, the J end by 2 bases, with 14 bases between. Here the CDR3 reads CASSPGGMYTDTQYF. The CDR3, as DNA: TGTGCCAGCAGCCCAGGCGGGATGTACACAGATACGCAGTATTTT.

The CDR3 DNA is TGTGCCTGGAGTGTAAGGAATGAGCAGTTCTTC. Translated, it gives CAWSVRNEQFF. The chain has TRBV30 and TRBJ2-1; D is unresolved. The CDR3 extends over 11 amino acids. CDR1 GTSNPN and CDR2 SVGIG come from the germline V gene (reference sequence). V lost 0 bases to trimming and J lost 7 bases, with 4 bases between them.

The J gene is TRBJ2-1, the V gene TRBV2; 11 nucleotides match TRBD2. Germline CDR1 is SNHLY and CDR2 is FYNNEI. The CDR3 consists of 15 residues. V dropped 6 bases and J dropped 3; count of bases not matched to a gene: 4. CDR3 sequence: CASSLLAGDYNEQFF. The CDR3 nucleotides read TGTGCCAGCAGCCTACTAGCGGGGGACTACAATGAGCAGTTCTTC.

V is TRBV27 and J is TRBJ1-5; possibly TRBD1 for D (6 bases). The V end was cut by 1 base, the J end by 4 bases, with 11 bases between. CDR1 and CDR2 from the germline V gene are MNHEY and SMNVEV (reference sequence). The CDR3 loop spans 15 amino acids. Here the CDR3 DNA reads TGTGCCAGCAGTTTATACAGGGAACTGAATCAGCCCCAGCATTTT. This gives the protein CASSLYRELNQPQHF.

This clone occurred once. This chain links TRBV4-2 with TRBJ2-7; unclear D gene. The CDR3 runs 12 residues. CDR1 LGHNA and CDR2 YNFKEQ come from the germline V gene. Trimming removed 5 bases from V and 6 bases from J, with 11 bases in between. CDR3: CASSEAVGEQYF. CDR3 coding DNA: TGTGCCAGCAGCGAGGCGGTCGGCGAGCAGTACTTC.

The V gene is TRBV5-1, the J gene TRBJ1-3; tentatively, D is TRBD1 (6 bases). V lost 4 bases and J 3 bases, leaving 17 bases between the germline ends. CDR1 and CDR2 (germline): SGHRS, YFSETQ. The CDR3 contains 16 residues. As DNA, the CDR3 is TGCGCCAGCAGCGCGGGAGTTACAGGGTATGGAAACACCATATATTTT. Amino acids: CASSAGVTGYGNTIYF.

The CDR3 is CASSVASWRGDTQYF. For the CDR3, the DNA is TGTGCCAGCAGCGTAGCTAGTTGGAGGGGAGATACGCAGTATTTT. The rearrangement joins TRBV9 to TRBJ2-3, with D tentatively TRBD2 (6 bases). The CDR3 has 15 residues. V lost 0 bases to trimming and J lost 5 bases, with 13 bases between them. Germline CDR1 reads SGDLS; CDR2 reads YYNGEE. Filled out from reference TRBV9 and TRBJ2-3, the complete variable domain reads DSGVTQTPKHLITATGQRVTLRCSPRSGDLSVYWYQQSLDQGLQFLIQYYNGEERAKGNILERFSAQQFPDLHSELNLSSLELGDSALYFCASSVASWRGDTQYFGPGTRLTVL.

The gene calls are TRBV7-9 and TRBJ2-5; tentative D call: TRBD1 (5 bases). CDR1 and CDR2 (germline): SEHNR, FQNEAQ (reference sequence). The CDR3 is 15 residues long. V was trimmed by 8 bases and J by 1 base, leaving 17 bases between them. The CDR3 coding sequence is TGTGCCAGCCTTAAAAGGGGATCCGTCCAAGAGACCCAGTACTTC. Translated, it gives CASLKRGSVQETQYF.

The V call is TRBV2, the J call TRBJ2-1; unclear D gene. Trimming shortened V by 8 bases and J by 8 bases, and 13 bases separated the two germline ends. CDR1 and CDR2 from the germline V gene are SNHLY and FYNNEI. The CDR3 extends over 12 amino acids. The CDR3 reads CASSEMSYEQFF. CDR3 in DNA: TGTGCCAGCTCTGAAATGTCCTATGAGCAGTTCTTC.

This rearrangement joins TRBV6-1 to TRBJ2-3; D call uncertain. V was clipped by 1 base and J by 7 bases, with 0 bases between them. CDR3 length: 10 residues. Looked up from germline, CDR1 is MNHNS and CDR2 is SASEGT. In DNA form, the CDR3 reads TGTGCCAGCAGTGAAGATACGCAGTATTTT. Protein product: CASSEDTQYF.

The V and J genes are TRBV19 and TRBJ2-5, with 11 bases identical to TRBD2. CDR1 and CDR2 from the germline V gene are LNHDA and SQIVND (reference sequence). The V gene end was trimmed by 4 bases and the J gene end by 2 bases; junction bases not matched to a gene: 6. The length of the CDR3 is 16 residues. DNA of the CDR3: TGTGCCAGTAGTAACGGGTTAGCGGGAGGGCAAGAGACCCAGTACTTC. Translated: CASSNGLAGGQETQYF.

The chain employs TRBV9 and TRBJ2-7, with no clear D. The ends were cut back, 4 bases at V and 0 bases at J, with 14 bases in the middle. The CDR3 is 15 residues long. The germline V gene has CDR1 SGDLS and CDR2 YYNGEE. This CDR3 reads CASSPGRAPSYEQYF. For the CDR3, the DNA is TGTGCCAGCAGCCCAGGCCGGGCTCCCTCCTACGAGCAGTACTTC.

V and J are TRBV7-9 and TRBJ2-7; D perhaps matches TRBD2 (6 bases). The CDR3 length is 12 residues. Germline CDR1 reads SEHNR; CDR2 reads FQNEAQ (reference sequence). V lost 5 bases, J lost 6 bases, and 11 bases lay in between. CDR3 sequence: CASSHEGGEQYF. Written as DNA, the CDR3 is TGTGCCAGCAGCCACGAGGGAGGCGAGCAGTACTTC.